This T cell receptor beta chain was observed in a study of blood T cell repertoires in COVID-19. At the level of the study: Sites across the United States, Italy and Spain contributed samples from acute and convalescent COVID-19. T cells, B-cell-depleted T cells, or PBMCs provided the cDNA or gDNA that served as material.

Trimming took off 3 bases at V and 0 bases at J, with 16 bases between the two ends. The germline gives CDR1 SGHVS, CDR2 FNYEAQ. CDR3 length equals 17 residues. TCRdb's copy holds only in-frame clones and misses some; the assay was immunoSEQ multiplex PCR. Found here are under 85,000 clones, more than 60% of them singletons; the top ten hold less than 10%. Material for sequencing was peripheral blood. This chain joins TRBV7-6 and TRBJ2-3, with D hard to call. This clonotype was obtained from a human donor in a cohort sampled during active COVID-19. The CDR3 here is CASSFTDQASSTDTQYF. Written as DNA, the CDR3 is TGTGCCAGCAGCTTCACCGACCAAGCGTCGAGCACAGATACGCAGTATTTT.